A single sample is the source of the 3 T cell receptor beta chains below, sequenced in a study of spatial heterogeneity in lung cancer. Whole-study results and caveats: Expanded alpha and beta TCR counts within tumors tracked tumor mutation counts.

Noted time point: sample taken at primary tumor resection. Their specific antigens are unknown. TCRdb called the 5' RACE reads again in MiXCR, with one record for every CDR3 protein. Of around 13,000 distinct CDR3 sequences listed, under 6% are singletons. The sequencing here drew on lung tumor tissue, taken at surgery. The receptors here all came from a male donor with early-stage non-small cell lung cancer.

The table lists this clonotype with many counts. This beta chain is a stray sequence in a library constructed for alpha chains; its clone size is not meaningful. The chain recombines TRBV18 with TRBJ2-7; D is perhaps TRBD1 (5 bases). Trimming took 3 bases from V and 3 from J, leaving 9 bases between them. The CDR3 spans 13 residues. Germline V gene data show CDR1 as KGHSH and CDR2 as LQKENI. The CDR3 coding sequence is TGTGCCAGCTCACCCGACAGAGACTACGAGCAGTACTTC. Protein sequence: CASSPDRDYEQYF.

Turning to this clonotype: This beta chain is a stray sequence in a library constructed for alpha chains; its clone size is not meaningful. The chain combines TRBV29-1 with TRBJ2-3, with 7 bases fitting TRBD2. This CDR3 region has 15 residues. CDR1 and CDR2 from the germline V gene are SQVTM and ANQGSEA. Trimming cost V 1 base and J 4 bases; bases outside gene matches: 8. The CDR3 nucleotides read TGCAGCGTTGAAGGGACTAGGGGAGGTCCAGATACGCAGTATTTT. Translation: CSVEGTRGGPDTQYF.

In this sample, this clonotype turned up a few times. Because the library targeted alpha chains, this beta chain is an off-target read whose size means little. The chain joins TRBV20-1 to TRBJ2-1; tentatively, D is TRBD1 (6 bases). Germline CDR1 DFQATT, CDR2 SNEGSKA (reference sequence). The V and J ends lost 5 bases and 6 bases respectively, with 20 bases between them. The CDR3 loop spans 15 amino acids. The CDR3 reads CSALNRRDIGNEQFF. CDR3 nucleotide sequence: TGCAGTGCTCTCAACCGCCGGGACATAGGCAATGAGCAGTTCTTC.